This T cell receptor (beta chain) was sequenced during a study of T cells in Graves' hyperthyroidism and ophthalmopathy (dated by TCRdb to 2018 to 2020). Regarding the complete study: Peripheral blood samples were taken at the time of initial diagnosis, prior to any treatment. To identify distinguishing TCR V-J signatures, a discovery cohort of 95 to 100 patients was used, comprising roughly 45 with Graves' ophthalmopathy and some 60 with stable Graves' hyperthyroidism. Whether ophthalmopathy could be predicted prospectively was tested in an independent validation cohort made up of 18 hyperthyroidism patients plus 17 patients who later progressed to ophthalmopathy. The approximately 90 discovery patients were randomly split 7:3 into training and test sets. In more than 5 Graves' hyperthyroidism patients, the study also compared T-cell repertoires from thyroid tissue with T-cell repertoires from blood. After blood sampling, hyperthyroidism patients were treated with methimazole at a starting dose of 30 mg daily, and ophthalmopathy patients were treated with high-dose intravenous methylprednisolone. The paper reports TCR Vbeta CDR3 sequencing of over 130 peripheral blood samples: 43 ophthalmopathy, fewer than 80 hyperthyroidism and around 17 progressor patients. On the study overall, not on this receptor specifically: During validation, the model predicted progression to ophthalmopathy a median of around six months ahead of onset, with just under 71% sensitivity and 72.22% specificity. Most expanded thyroid clonotypes (frequency above 0.001) were also detected in blood, suggesting blood repertoires may reflect thyroid immune responses. Sample size was not statistically predetermined, and investigators were not blinded to group allocation. A 13 V-J signature model separated ophthalmopathy from stable hyperthyroidism, with approximately 87% sensitivity and roughly 82% specificity in cross-validation and 80%/75% in testing.

This clonotype has a handful of counts. Its antigen remains undetermined. There are no base qualities to consult, and no much larger clone falls within one base. Reading from cysteine to phenylalanine, the CDR3 counts 13 amino acids. This entry keeps only the CDR3 DNA: 39 bases, framed from base 1. CDR1 LGHDT and CDR2 YNNKEL were looked up in the germline V gene (reference sequence). V is shortened by 1 base, J by 11 bases, and the region joining them spans 11 bases. Amplification of TCR beta CDR3 regions was carried out from RNA transcripts. The first round of RT-PCR for the TCR CDR3 was performed with the HTBI primer set and the Qiagen OneStep RT-PCR kit. The libraries were constructed in a second round of multiplex PCR and then size-selected and purified. Paired-end sequencing of the libraries was performed with 100 bp reads on an Illumina HiSeq2000. In the paper's pipeline: SOAPnuke was used to process the raw data, throwing out any read that contained adapters or uncalled bases, had a mean Phred below 15, or lacked an exact constant-primer or identifier match. High-quality paired reads were merged with COPE v1.2.5, and unique nucleotide sequences were defined as clonotypes. Clonotypes were aligned to IMGT TRBV, TRBD and TRBJ reference segments using MiTCR v1.1. Only V-J combinations with frequency above 0.0001, covering roughly 99% of repertoires, were analysed. The TCS score was defined as F50 (clonal expansion) divided by E x V (chaos), with BLOSUM62-based TCRdist calculated between CDR3 peptides within each V-J. Welch's t-statistics and random forest reduced 514 V-J features to 10 to 15, which were used in a naive Bayes classifier (R e1071). The public reads were reprocessed in TCRdb via fastp at Q25 and MiXCR, keeping in-frame beta chains. Every entry covers one CDR3 protein and lists the most common genes and DNA from its rows. These V and J calls derive from TCRdb rather than the authors' analysis. For this sample there are over 200,000 distinct CDR3 sequences; 13% to 15% appear just once. The biggest ten clones account for roughly 13% of the sample.

Hyperthyroidism patients were newly diagnosed, had a disease duration of under 2 months, and were aged 18 to 65 years. Exclusion was applied to patients with uncontrolled infections, other autoimmune diseases, pregnancy or lactation. Clinical symptoms, serum thyroxine and TRAb, thyroid ultrasound, and orbital computed tomography formed the basis for the diagnoses. For progressor patients, blood was drawn at the first diagnosis of hyperthyroidism, before any ophthalmopathy symptoms had appeared. PBMCs were isolated from about 10 ml of fresh peripheral blood by Ficoll-Paque density gradient centrifugation. Progressor patients were initially diagnosed with Graves' hyperthyroidism and developed ophthalmopathy during follow-up. Total RNA was extracted using Trizol reagent, and RNA quality was assessed on an Agilent 2100 Bioanalyzer.

This sequence uses TRBV3-1 and TRBJ1-4; no D segment can be confidently identified. Source material: blood. This TCR was sampled from a woman aged 40 to 50 with Graves' hyperthyroidism that later progressed to Graves' ophthalmopathy. The nucleotides read TGTGCCAGCAGCCAAGGGGAGGTGGGGAAACTGTTTTTT. This yields the protein CASSQGEVGKLFF.